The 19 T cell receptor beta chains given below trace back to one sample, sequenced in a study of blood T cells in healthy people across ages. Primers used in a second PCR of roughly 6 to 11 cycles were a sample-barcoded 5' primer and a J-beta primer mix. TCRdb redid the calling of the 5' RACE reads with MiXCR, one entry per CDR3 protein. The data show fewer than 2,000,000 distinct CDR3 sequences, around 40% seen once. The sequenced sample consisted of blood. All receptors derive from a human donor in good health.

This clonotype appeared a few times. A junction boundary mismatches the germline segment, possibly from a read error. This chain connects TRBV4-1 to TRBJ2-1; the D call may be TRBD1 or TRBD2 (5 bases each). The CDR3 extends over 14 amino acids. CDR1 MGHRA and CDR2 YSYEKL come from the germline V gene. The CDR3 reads CASSQDPGGDERFF. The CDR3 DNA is TGCGCCAGCAGCCAAGATCCTGGGGGAGATGAGCGGTTCTTC.

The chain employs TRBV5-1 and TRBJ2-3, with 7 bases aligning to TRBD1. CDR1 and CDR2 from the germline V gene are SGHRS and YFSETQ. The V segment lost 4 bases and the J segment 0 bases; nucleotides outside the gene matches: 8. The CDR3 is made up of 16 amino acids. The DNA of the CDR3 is TGCGCCAGCAGCGTTAGACAGGGCTCTAGCACAGATACGCAGTATTTT. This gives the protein CASSVRQGSSTDTQYF.

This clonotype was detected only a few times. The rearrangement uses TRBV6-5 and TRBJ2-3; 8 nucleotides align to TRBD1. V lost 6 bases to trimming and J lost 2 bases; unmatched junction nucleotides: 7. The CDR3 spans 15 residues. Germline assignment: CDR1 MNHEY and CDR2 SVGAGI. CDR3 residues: CASSPGQDNTDTQYF. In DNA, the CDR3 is TGTGCCAGCAGCCCGGGACAGGACAACACAGATACGCAGTATTTT.

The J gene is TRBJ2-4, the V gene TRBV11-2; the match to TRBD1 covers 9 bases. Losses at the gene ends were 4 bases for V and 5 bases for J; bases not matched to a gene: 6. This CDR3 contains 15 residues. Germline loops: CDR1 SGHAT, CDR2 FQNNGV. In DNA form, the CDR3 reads TGTGCCAGCAGCTCCTACCGGGACAGGGAAAACATTCAGTACTTC. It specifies CASSSYRDRENIQYF.

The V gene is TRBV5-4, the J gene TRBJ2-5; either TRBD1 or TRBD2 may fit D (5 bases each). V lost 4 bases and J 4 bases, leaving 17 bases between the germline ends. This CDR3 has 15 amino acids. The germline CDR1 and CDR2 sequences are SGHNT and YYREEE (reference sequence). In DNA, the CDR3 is TGTGCCAGCAGCCGCAGAGGGGACCTGGGAGAGACCCAGTACTTC. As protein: CASSRRGDLGETQYF.

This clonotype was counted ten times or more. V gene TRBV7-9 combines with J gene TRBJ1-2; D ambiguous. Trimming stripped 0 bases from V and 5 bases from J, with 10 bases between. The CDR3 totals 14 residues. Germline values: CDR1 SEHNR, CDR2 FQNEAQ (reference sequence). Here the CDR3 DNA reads TGTGCCAGCAGCTTAGCGGCAGGCCTATATGGCTACACCTTC. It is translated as CASSLAAGLYGYTF.

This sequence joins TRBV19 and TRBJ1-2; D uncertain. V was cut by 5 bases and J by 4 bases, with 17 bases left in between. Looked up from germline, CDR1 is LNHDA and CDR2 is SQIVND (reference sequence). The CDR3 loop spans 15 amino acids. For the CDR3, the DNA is TGTGCCAGTAGTTCTATGGACGGACCCGTCTATGGCTACACCTTC. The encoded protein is CASSSMDGPVYGYTF. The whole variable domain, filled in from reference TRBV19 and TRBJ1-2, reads DGGITQSPKYLFRKEGQNVTLSCEQNLNHDAMYWYRQDPGQGLRLIYYSQIVNDFQKGDIAEGYSVSREKKESFPLTVTSAQKNPTAFYLCASSSMDGPVYGYTFGSGTRLTVV.

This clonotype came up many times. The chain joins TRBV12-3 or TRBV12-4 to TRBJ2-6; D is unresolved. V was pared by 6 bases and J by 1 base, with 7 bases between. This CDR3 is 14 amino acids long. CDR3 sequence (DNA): TGTGCCAGCAGCATGGGGTCTGGGGCCAACGTCCTGACTTTC. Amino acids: CASSMGSGANVLTF.

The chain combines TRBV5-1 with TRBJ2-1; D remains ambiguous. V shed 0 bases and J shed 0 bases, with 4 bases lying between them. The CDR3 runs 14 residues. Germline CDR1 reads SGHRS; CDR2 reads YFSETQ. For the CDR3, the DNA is TGCGCCAGCAGCTTGGACCACTCCTACAATGAGCAGTTCTTC. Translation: CASSLDHSYNEQFF.

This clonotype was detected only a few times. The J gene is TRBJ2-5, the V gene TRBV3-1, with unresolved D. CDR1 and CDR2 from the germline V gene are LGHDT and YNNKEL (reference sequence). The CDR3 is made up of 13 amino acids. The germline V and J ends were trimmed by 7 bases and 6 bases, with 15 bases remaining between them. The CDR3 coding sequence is TGTGCCAGCAACCCCGATTCCGGAAAGACCCAGTACTTC. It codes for CASNPDSGKTQYF.

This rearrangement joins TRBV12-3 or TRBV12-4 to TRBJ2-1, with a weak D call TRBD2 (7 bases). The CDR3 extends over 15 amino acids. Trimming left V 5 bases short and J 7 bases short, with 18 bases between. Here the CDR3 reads CASSGAGGPMNEQFF. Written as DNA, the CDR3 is TGTGCCAGCAGTGGCGCCGGGGGGCCAATGAATGAGCAGTTCTTC.

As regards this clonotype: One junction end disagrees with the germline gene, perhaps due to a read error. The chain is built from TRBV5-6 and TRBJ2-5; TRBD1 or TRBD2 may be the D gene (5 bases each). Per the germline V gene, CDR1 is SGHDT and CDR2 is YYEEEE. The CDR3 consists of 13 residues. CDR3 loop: CASAMRGEEAQYF. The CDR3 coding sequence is TGTGCCAGCGCCATGAGAGGGGAAGAGGCCCAGTACTTC.

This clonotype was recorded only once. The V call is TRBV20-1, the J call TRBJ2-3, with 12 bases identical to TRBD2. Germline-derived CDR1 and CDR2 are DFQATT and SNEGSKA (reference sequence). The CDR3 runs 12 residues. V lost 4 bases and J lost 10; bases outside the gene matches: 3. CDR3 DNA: TGCAGTGCTATGACTAGCGGGGGATCGCAGTATTTT. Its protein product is CSAMTSGGSQYF.

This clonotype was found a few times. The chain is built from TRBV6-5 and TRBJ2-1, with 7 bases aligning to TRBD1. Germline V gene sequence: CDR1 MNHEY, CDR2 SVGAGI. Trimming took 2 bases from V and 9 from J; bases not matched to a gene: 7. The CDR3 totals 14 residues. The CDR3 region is CASSYLDRDLEQFF. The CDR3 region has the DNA TGTGCCAGCAGTTACCTCGACAGGGATCTTGAGCAGTTCTTC.

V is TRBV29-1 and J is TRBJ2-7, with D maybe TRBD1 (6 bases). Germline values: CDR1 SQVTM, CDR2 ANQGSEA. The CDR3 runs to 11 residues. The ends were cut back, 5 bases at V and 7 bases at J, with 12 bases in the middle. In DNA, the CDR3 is TGCAGCGTTTCGACAGGCTGGGAGCAGTACTTC. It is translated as CSVSTGWEQYF.

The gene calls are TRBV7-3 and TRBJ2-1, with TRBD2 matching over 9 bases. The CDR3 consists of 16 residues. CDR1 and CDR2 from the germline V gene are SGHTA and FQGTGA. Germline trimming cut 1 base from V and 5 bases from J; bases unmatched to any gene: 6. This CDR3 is CASSLRGSGGNNEQFF. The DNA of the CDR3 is TGTGCCAGCAGCTTAAGGGGCAGCGGGGGGAACAATGAGCAGTTCTTC.

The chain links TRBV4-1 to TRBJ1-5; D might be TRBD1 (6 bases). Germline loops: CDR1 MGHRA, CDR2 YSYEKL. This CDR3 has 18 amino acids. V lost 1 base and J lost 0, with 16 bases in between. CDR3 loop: CASSQGPGQLYSNQPQHF. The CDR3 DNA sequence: TGCGCCAGCAGCCAAGGCCCCGGACAGCTATATAGCAATCAGCCCCAGCATTTT.

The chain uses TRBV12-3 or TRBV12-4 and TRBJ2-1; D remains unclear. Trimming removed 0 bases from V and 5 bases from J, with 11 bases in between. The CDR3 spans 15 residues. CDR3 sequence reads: CASSLANGSHNEQFF. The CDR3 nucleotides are TGTGCCAGCAGTTTAGCGAACGGGTCTCACAATGAGCAGTTCTTC.

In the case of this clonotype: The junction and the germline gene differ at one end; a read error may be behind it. The CDR3 region has the DNA TGTGCCAGTTCACCTGGGTGGCAGGGAAGCACTGAAGCTTTCTTT. Translating it yields CASSPGWQGSTEAFF. This sequence joins TRBV18 and TRBJ1-1; possibly TRBD1 for D (5 bases). Germline CDR1 and CDR2: KGHSH and LQKENI. The CDR3 covers 15 residues.